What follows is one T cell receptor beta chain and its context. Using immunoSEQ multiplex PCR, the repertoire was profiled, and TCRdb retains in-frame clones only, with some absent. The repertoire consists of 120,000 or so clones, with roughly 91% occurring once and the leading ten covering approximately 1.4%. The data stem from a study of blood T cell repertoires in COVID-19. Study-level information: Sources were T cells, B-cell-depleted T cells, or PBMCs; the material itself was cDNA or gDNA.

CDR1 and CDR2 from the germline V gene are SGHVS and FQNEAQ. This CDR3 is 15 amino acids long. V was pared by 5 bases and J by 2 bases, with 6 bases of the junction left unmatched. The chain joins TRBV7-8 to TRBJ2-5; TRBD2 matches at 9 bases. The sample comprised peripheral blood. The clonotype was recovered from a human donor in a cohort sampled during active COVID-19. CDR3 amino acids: CASSRLAGEQETQYF. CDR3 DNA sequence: TGTGCCAGCAGCCGTTTAGCGGGGGAACAAGAGACCCAGTACTTC.